Listed here are 8 T cell receptor beta chains from one sample, sequenced in a study of blood T cell repertoires in COVID-19. Libraries were prepared by immunoSEQ multiplex PCR; TCRdb keeps only in-frame clonotypes and omits some of them. The sample consists of about 400,000 clones, roughly 89% of them appearing once. Sequenced sample: PBMCs or T cells enriched from blood (not recorded which). These receptors came from a woman aged 45-65 years who had recovered from COVID-19.

This chain joins TRBV18 and TRBJ2-7; possibly TRBD1 for D (6 bases). V dropped 3 bases and J dropped 5 bases, with 8 bases sitting between them. This CDR3 contains 12 residues. Germline V CDR1 and CDR2: KGHSH, LQKENI. Here the CDR3 DNA reads TGTGCCAGCTCACCGCGGACAGACGAGCAGTACTTC. It codes for CASSPRTDEQYF. The complete variable domain, with remaining parts taken from reference TRBV18 and TRBJ2-7, reads NAGVMQNPRHLVRRRGQEARLRCSPMKGHSHVYWYRQLPEEGLKFMVYLQKENIIDESGMPKERFSAEFPKEGPSILRIQQVVRGDSAAYFCASSPRTDEQYFGPGTRLTVT.

Comments on this clone: Additional DNA sequences in this sample encode the identical CDR3. The chain couples TRBV28 to TRBJ1-2, with D maybe TRBD1 (6 bases). CDR1 and CDR2 from the germline V gene are MDHEN and SYDVKM. Trimming took off 3 bases at V and 3 bases at J, with 8 bases between the two ends. This CDR3 region has 13 residues. CDR3 in DNA: TGTGCCAGCAGTTTGGACAGAGACTATGGCTACACCTTC. It is translated as CASSLDRDYGYTF.

The gene calls are TRBV11-2 and TRBJ2-7, with D unclear. Germline V CDR1 and CDR2: SGHAT, FQNNGV. This CDR3 spans 14 amino acids. The V end was cut by 1 base, the J end by 0 bases, with 7 bases between. The CDR3 sequence: CASSLGPNSYEQYF. The CDR3 coding sequence is TGTGCCAGCAGCTTAGGGCCGAACTCCTACGAGCAGTACTTC.

The chain is built from TRBV7-8 and TRBJ2-7; D is perhaps TRBD2 (6 bases). CDR1 SGHVS and CDR2 FQNEAQ come from the germline V gene. The V end lost 5 bases, the J end lost 2 bases, and 25 bases lay between the germline ends. The CDR3 extends over 18 amino acids. CDR3 bases: TGTGCCAGCAGCCCCCCTGTCTCCGGGACTCCCTACGCCTACGAGCAGTACTTC. This codes for CASSPPVSGTPYAYEQYF.

The count of this clone is one. This chain joins TRBV7-9 and TRBJ2-3; the match to TRBD2 covers 9 bases. The V gene end was trimmed by 2 bases and the J gene end by 1 base; junction bases not matched to a gene: 4. The germline V gene has CDR1 SEHNR and CDR2 FQNEAQ (reference sequence). This CDR3 is built from 16 residues. CDR3 in amino acids: CASSLSSGDRTDTQYF. In nucleotides, the CDR3 is TGTGCCAGCAGCTTATCTAGCGGGGACCGCACAGATACGCAGTATTTT.

The CDR3 bases are TGCGCCAGCAGCTTGAGCGGAATTGAAAAACTGTTTTTT. It translates to CASSLSGIEKLFF. V and J are TRBV5-1 and TRBJ1-4, with D unclear. The CDR3 totals 13 residues. Trimming stripped 1 base from V and 7 bases from J, with 8 bases between. Germline CDR1 SGHRS, CDR2 YFSETQ.

This clone turned up a few times. The V gene is TRBV6-2 or TRBV6-3, the J gene TRBJ2-2; no clear D gene. V dropped 4 bases and J dropped 2 bases, with 14 bases sitting between them. Germline assignment: CDR1 MNHEY and CDR2 SVGEGT. The CDR3 has 16 residues. The CDR3 sequence is CASSSALGSNTGELFF. The DNA for the CDR3 is TGTGCCAGCAGTTCCGCTTTGGGCTCTAACACCGGGGAGCTGTTTTTT.

The genes are TRBV15 and TRBJ2-7; 8 bases line up with TRBD2. Germline trimming cut 5 bases from V and 0 bases from J; bases unmatched to any gene: 3. CDR3 length: 14 amino acids. Germline lookup yields CDR1 LNHNV and CDR2 YYDKDF (reference sequence). CDR3 sequence reads: CATSDSGNSYEQYF. CDR3 DNA sequence: TGTGCCACCAGCGATAGCGGGAACTCCTACGAGCAGTACTTC.